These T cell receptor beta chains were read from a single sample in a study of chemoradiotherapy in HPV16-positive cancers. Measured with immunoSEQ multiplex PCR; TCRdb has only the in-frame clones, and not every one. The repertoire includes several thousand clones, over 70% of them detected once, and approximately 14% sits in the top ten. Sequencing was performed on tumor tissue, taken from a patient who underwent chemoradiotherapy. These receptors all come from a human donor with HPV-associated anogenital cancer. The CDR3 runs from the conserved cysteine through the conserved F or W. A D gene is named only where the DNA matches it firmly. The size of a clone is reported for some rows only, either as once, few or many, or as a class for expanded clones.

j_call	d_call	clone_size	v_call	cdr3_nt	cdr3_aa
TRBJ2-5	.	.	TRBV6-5	TGTGCCAGCGGTAGGGCTAGCCGAGAGACCCAGTACTTC	CASGRASRETQYF
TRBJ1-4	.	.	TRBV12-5	TGTGCTAGTGGTCGAAACAGCGCAACTAATGAAAAACTGTTTTTT	CASGRNSATNEKLFF
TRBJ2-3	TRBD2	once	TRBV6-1	TGTGCCAGCAGTGATCCGGGACTAGCGGGGGACCCAGATACGCAGTATTTT	CASSDPGLAGDPDTQYF
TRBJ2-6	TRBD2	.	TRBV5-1	TGCGCCAGCAGCGTCGGGGGGGCTGGGGCCAACGTCCTGACTTTC	CASSVGGAGANVLTF
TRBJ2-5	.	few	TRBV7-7	TGTGCTAGCAGCTTAGCAGGTCTAGAGAAAGAGACCCAGTACTTC	CASSLAGLEKETQYF
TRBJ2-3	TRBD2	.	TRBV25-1	TGTGCCAGCAGTGAAGGGACTAGCGGAACCACAGATACGCAGTATTTT	CASSEGTSGTTDTQYF
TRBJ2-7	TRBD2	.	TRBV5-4	TGTGCCAGCAGCTTGGCACCACTAGCGCTCTCCTACGAGCAGTACTTC	CASSLAPLALSYEQYF
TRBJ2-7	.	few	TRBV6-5	TGTGCCAGCGGGAGCTACGAGCAGTACTTC	CASGSYEQYF
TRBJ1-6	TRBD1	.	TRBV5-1	TGCGCCAGCAGCTTGGAGCGGACAGGGGAGTCACCCCTCCACTTT	CASSLERTGESPLHF
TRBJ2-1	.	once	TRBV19	TGTGCCAGTTCAGGGGTTAGCTCCTACAATGAGCAGTTCTTC	CASSGVSSYNEQFF
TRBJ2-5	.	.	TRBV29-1	TGCAGCGTTCTCAGGACCCGGGAGACCCAGTACTTC	CSVLRTRETQYF
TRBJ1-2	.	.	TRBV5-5	TGTGCCAGCAGTCGGCGGCCAGAATATGGCTACACCTTC	CASSRRPEYGYTF
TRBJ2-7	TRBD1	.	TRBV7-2	TGTGCCAGCAGACCTGCAAGACAGGGCTCCTACGAGCAGTACTTC	CASRPARQGSYEQYF
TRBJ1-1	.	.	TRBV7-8	TGTGCCAGCAGCTTAGAAGTCCAGGGCGGAGGTGCTTTCTTT	CASSLEVQGGGAFF
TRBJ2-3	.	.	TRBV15	TGTGCCACCAGGGCCGTTGGGGGGACCTGGGATACGCAGTATTTT	CATRAVGGTWDTQYF
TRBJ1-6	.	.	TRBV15	TGTGCCACCAGCATAGATATCTATAATTCACCCCTCCACTTT	CATSIDIYNSPLHF
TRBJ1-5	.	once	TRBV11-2	TGTGCCAGCAGCTTAGCTAAAAATCAGCCCCAGCATTTT	CASSLAKNQPQHF
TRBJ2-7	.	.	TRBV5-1	TGCGCCAGCAGCTTGACAGGGTTCTACGAGCAGTACTTC	CASSLTGFYEQYF
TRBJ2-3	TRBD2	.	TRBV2	TGTGCCAGCAGGGGGGGACTAGCGGGGATCACAGATACGCAGTATTTT	CASRGGLAGITDTQYF
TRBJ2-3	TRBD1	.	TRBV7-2	TGTGCCAGCAGCTTAAGCCAGGGGACAGGAGATACGCAGTATTTT	CASSLSQGTGDTQYF
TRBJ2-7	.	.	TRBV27	TGTGCCAGCAGTTTATCGATTGTTGGGTACTACGAGCAGTACTTC	CASSLSIVGYYEQYF
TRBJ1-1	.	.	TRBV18	TGTGCCAGCTCACCATCGGAGCTGCGGAACACTGAAGCTTTCTTT	CASSPSELRNTEAFF
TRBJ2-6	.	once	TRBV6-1	TGTGCCAGCAGTGAAGGTTACTCCTTCTCTGGGGCCAACGTCCTGACTTTC	CASSEGYSFSGANVLTF
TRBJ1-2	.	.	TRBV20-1	TGCAGTGCTAGAGGGAATGGCTACACCTTC	CSARGNGYTF
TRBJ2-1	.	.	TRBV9	TGTGCCAGCAGCGTTACGTCGGTTGGTGAGCAGTTCTTC	CASSVTSVGEQFF
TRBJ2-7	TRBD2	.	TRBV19	TGTGCCAGTAGTACTAGCGGGGGGTACGAGCAGTACTTC	CASSTSGGYEQYF
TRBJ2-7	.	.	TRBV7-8	TGTGCCAGCAGCTTAGCGTGGGAGTACGAGCAGTACTTC	CASSLAWEYEQYF
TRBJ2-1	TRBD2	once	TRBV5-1	TGCGCCAGCAGCTTGGCCGGACTAGCGGGGTCGGATGAGCAGTTCTTC	CASSLAGLAGSDEQFF
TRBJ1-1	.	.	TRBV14	TGTGCCAGCAGCCGAGACAGACTGAACACTGAAGCTTTCTTT	CASSRDRLNTEAFF
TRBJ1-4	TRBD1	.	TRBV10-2	TGCGCCAGCAGAGACAGGGGGCGCGATGAAAAACTGTTTTTT	CASRDRGRDEKLFF
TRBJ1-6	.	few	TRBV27	TGTGCCAGCAGGGGGACGGGTAATTCACCCCTCCACTTT	CASRGTGNSPLHF
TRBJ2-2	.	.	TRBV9	TGTGCCAGCAGCTCCCGAGACCGGGGTGTAGGCGGGGAGCTGTTTTTT	CASSSRDRGVGGELFF
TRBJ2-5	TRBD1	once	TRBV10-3	TGTGCCATCAGGGATACCCTTAGGACAGGGCTGGAGGAGACCCAGTACTTC	CAIRDTLRTGLEETQYF
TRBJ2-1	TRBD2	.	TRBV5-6	TGTGCCAGCAGCGTCCGAGCCCTGGCTAGCGGAAACAATGAGCAGTTCTTC	CASSVRALASGNNEQFF
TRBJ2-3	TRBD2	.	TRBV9	TGTGCCAGCAGCCTGACTAGCGGGGACTCTCCTAGCACAGATACGCAGTATTTT	CASSLTSGDSPSTDTQYF
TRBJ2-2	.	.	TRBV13	TGTGCCAGCAGCTTTAGGAGGGGGGACACCGGGGAGCTGTTTTTT	CASSFRRGDTGELFF
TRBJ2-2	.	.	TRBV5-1	TGCGCCAGCAGCCCATCCGGGACAACGAACACCGGGGAGCTGTTTTTT	CASSPSGTTNTGELFF